The source of this T cell receptor beta chain is a study of OX40 agonist ivuxolimab in advanced cancers. Background on the study: Eligibility admitted prior anti-PD-1, anti-PD-L1 or anti-CTLA-4 therapy; 35% to 40% had some. Notes on the study in general: Among the lowest peripheral clonal expansion occurred in 0.1-3.0 mg/kg partial responders.

The assay was immunoSEQ multiplex PCR, and TCRdb's table has in-frame clones only and misses some. The sample records fewer than 120,000 clones, approximately 90% being singletons. Comments on this clone: The antigen remains unidentified.

The CDR3 is made up of 14 amino acids. Trimming took off 3 bases at V and 8 bases at J, with 17 bases between the two ends. Per germline, CDR1 SGHDT and CDR2 YYEEEE. The source was CD4+ or CD8+ T cells sorted from blood, collected in a trial of the OX40 agonist ivuxolimab. This TCR was sampled from an adult with an advanced solid tumor such as melanoma, head and neck, liver or kidney cancer. This chain links TRBV5-6 with TRBJ1-2; no definite D call. The CDR3 loop reads CASSSLIVDKGYTF. DNA of the CDR3: TGTGCCAGCAGCTCGCTGATCGTTGATAAAGGCTACACCTTC.